The clone carrying this T cell receptor beta chain has more than one count but fewer than ten. What it binds is unknown. These data belong to a study of early T cells in non-severe SARS-CoV-2 infection. About the study: Unsorted whole blood bulk RNA was sequenced, with unpaired chains.

Individual cDNA molecules were tagged with unique molecular identifiers. TCRdb fed the 5' RACE reads into MiXCR, producing one record per CDR3 protein. Of 25,000 to 35,000 distinct CDR3 sequences in the sample, 5% to 6% were seen once. Broader study findings: Anti-spike CD8 responses were favored by VDJdb matching, which missed private and CD4 specificities.

Sequenced input: whole blood. This clonotype was obtained from an adult who was a healthcare worker with PCR-confirmed SARS-CoV-2 infection or an uninfected control (not recorded which).

CDR3 in amino acids: CASSDLNTEAFF. The CDR3 bases are TGTGCCAGCTCCGACCTTAACACTGAAGCTTTCTTT. This rearrangement joins TRBV18 to TRBJ1-1; D unclear. V was cut by 6 bases and J by 2 bases, with 7 bases left in between. The CDR3 loop spans 12 amino acids. The germline gives CDR1 KGHSH, CDR2 LQKENI.